The present T cell receptor (beta chain) was sequenced within a study of T cell changes during pregnancy in multiple sclerosis. Trimming removed 1 base from V and 4 bases from J, with 7 bases in between. Germline-derived CDR1 and CDR2 are SGHTA and FQGNSA. The CDR3 contains 13 residues. Assay: immunoSEQ multiplex PCR; the TCRdb copy retains only in-frame clones and omits some. The data hold under 35,000 clones, with 90% observed a single time. Sequenced here: CD4+ T cells from peripheral blood mononuclear cells, sampled in the third trimester of pregnancy. The clonotype comes from a female donor in good health, enrolled as a control in a pregnancy study. V and J are TRBV7-2 and TRBJ1-2; D remains ambiguous. This chain's CDR3 is CASSLDGSYGYTF. In nucleotides, the CDR3 is TGTGCCAGCAGCTTAGACGGGTCCTATGGCTACACCTTC.